This T cell receptor beta chain is drawn from a study of blood T cell repertoires in COVID-19. At the level of the study: In each case, the material was cDNA or gDNA derived from T cells, B-cell-depleted T cells, or PBMCs.

As processed by the authors: Amplified reference gene primers provided the basis for estimating nucleated cell counts. Produced via immunoSEQ multiplex PCR; TCRdb's table is partial and in-frame only. D and trimming were read from the DNA, whereas the V and J calls and clone size are those reported in that table. The profile shows tens of thousands of clones, about 86% of them singletons. Enrolment of Seattle patients took place during active infection, and they were followed longitudinally. This clone was counted a single time. The CDR3 is 15 residues long. Unmatched junction bases numbered 8, after V lost 6 bases and J lost 6 bases. Germline V lookup: CDR1 MNHNY, CDR2 SVGAGI (reference sequence).

The sequence was obtained from a middle-aged man with COVID-19, enrolled during active disease. The rearrangement uses TRBV6-6 and TRBJ1-4, with TRBD1 matching over 9 bases. The sample consisted of peripheral blood. CDR3 residues: CASRGQGIEYEKLFF. CDR3 coding DNA: TGTGCCAGCAGGGGACAGGGAATCGAATATGAAAAACTGTTTTTT.